This T cell receptor (beta chain) was profiled in a study of naive and memory T cell subsets. Study-wide results and limits: TCRs were reportedly recovered from both biopsy types, mostly tuberculin test sites. TCR transcript changes with activation or differentiation may affect this RNA method.

The CDR3 spans 17 residues. Trimming took 0 bases from V and 1 from J, leaving 13 bases between them. Germline lookup yields CDR1 MNHEY and CDR2 SMNVEV (reference sequence). Relative to its sample, this clonotype is large. Its antigen remains unidentified. An oligonucleotide containing a UMI was ligated to the 3' end of TCR cDNA. Unsorted total RNA, about 1 to 1000 ng, was DNase treated before reverse transcription. The SP2 primer and nested alpha and beta constant region primers amplified ligated cDNA in four rounds. Blood and skin TCR RNA was reverse transcribed with alpha and beta constant primers. TCRdb re-called the UMI-ligation and nested PCR reads through MiXCR, storing one row per CDR3 protein. The table lists some 830 distinct CDR3 sequences, 3.7% of them singletons.

The chain employs TRBV27 and TRBJ2-4, with a possible D match to TRBD1 (5 bases). The receptor's source is an adult in good health. The input for sequencing was skin, taken from a tuberculin skin test site or a saline-injected site (not recorded which). In nucleotides, the CDR3 is TGTGCCAGCAGTTTATCCCACAGGCTGGGTGCCAAAAACATTCAGTACTTC. This codes for CASSLSHRLGAKNIQYF.